Below, 4 T cell receptor beta chains from the same sample are listed, as sequenced in a study of cytomegalovirus exposure and HLA in healthy donors. Clones were sequenced by immunoSEQ multiplex PCR, and TCRdb holds only the in-frame ones, with some missing. Altogether some 170,000 clones are present, about 95% being singletons, with the ten largest covering approximately 0.82%. Sequenced: PBMCs. These receptors were obtained from a woman younger than 30 in good health and CMV-seronegative.

The chain is built from TRBV30 and TRBJ2-7, with TRBD1 as a possible D gene (6 bases). V shed 5 bases and J shed 5 bases, with 13 bases lying between them. The CDR3 length is 12 residues. Germline CDR1 GTSNPN, CDR2 SVGIG (reference sequence). CDR3 protein: CAWDYRTDEQYF. The CDR3 nucleotides are TGTGCCTGGGATTATAGGACAGACGAGCAGTACTTC. Variable domain in full (rest from reference TRBV30 and TRBJ2-7): SQTIHQWPATLVQPVGSPLSLECTVEGTSNPNLYWYRQAAGRGLQLLFYSVGIGQISSEVPQNLSASRPQDRQFILSSKKLLLSDSGFYLCAWDYRTDEQYFGPGTRLTVT.

V usage is TRBV18 and J usage is TRBJ2-7; 12 bases agree with TRBD1. The CDR3 consists of 17 residues. From germline, CDR1 is KGHSH and CDR2 LQKENI. Trimming at V came to 1 base and at J to 2 bases, leaving 6 bases not matched to a gene. The CDR3: CASSPLGTGGLTYEQYF. CDR3 in DNA: TGTGCCAGCTCACCACTAGGGACAGGGGGCCTTACCTACGAGCAGTACTTC.

This clone has a handful of counts. V and J are TRBV5-4 and TRBJ2-3; possibly TRBD2 for D (5 bases). V lost 0 bases and J lost 11, with 7 bases in between. The germline V gene encodes CDR1 SGHNT and CDR2 YYREEE (reference sequence). The CDR3 has 11 amino acids. The CDR3 sequence is CASSLEAEQYF. The CDR3 region has the DNA TGTGCCAGCAGCTTGGAAGCGGAGCAGTATTTT.

The genes are TRBV5-4 and TRBJ1-5, with TRBD1 identical over 10 bases. CDR3 length equals 17 residues. The germline V gene encodes CDR1 SGHNT and CDR2 YYREEE (reference sequence). The junction had 7 bases not matched to a gene; V was cut back by 1 base and J by 3 bases. In DNA, the CDR3 is TGTGCCAGCAGCTTGCTCCCCGGGACAGGGGCCAATCAGCCCCAGCATTTT. Its translation: CASSLLPGTGANQPQHF.